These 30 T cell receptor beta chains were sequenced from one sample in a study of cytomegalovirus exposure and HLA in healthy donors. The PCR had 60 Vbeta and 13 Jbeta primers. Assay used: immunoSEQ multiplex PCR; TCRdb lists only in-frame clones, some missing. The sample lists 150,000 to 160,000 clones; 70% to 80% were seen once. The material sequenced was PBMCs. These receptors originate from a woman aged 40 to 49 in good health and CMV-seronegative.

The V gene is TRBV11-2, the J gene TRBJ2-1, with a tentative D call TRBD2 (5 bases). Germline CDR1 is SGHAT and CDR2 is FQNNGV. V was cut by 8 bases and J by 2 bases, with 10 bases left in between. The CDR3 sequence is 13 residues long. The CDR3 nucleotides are TGTGCCAGCGGAGGACTTGCCTACAATGAGCAGTTCTTC. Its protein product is CASGGLAYNEQFF. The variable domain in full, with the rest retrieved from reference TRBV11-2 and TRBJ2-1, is EAGVAQSPRYKIIEKRQSVAFWCNPISGHATLYWYQQILGQGPKLLIQFQNNGVVDDSQLPKDRFSAERLKGVDSTLKIQPAKLEDSAVYLCASGGLAYNEQFFGPGTRLTVL.

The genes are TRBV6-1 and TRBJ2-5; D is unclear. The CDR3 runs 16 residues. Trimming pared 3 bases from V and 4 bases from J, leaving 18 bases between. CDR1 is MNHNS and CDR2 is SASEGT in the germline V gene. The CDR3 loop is CASSEPTSPERETQYF. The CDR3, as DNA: TGTGCCAGCAGTGAGCCGACATCCCCTGAGAGAGAGACCCAGTACTTC.

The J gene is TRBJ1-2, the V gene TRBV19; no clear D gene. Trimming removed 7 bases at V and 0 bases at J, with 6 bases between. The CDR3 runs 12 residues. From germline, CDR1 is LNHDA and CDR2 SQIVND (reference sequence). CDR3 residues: CASTSSNYGYTF. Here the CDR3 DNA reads TGTGCCAGTACCTCCTCTAACTATGGCTACACCTTC.

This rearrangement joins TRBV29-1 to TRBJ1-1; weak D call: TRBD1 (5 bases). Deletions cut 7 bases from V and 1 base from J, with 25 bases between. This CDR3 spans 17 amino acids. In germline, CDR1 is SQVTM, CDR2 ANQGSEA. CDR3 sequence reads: CSARRGGLSPTNTEAFF. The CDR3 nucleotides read TGCAGCGCCCGCCGGGGGGGACTATCGCCTACGAACACTGAAGCTTTCTTT. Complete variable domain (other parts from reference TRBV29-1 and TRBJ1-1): SAVISQKPSRDICQRGTSLTIQCQVDSQVTMMFWYRQQPGQSLTLIATANQGSEATYESGFVIDKFPISRPNLTFSTLTVSNMSPEDSSIYLCSARRGGLSPTNTEAFFGQGTRLTVV.

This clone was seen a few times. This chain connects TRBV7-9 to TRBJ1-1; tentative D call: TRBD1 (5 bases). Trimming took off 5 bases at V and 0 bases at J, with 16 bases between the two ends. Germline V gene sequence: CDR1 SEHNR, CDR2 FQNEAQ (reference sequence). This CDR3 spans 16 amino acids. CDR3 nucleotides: TGTGCCAGCAGCCCCGACAGAACCTTCATGAACACTGAAGCTTTCTTT. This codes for CASSPDRTFMNTEAFF.

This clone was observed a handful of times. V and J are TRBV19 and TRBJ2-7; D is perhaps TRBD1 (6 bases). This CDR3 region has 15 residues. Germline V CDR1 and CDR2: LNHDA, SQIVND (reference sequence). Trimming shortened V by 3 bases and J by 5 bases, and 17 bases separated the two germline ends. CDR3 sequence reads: CASSISSGQGNEQYF. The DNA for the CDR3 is TGTGCCAGTAGTATTTCTTCGGGGCAGGGGAACGAGCAGTACTTC.

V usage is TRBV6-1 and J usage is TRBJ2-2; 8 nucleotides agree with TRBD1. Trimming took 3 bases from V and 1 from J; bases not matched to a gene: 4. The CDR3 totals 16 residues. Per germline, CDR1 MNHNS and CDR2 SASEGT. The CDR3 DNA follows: TGTGCCAGCAGTGACCAAGACAGGGGGAACACCGGGGAGCTGTTTTTT. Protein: CASSDQDRGNTGELFF.

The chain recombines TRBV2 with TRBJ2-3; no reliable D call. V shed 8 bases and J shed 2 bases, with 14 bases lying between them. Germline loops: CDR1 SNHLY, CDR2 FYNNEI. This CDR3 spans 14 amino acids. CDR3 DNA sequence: TGTGCCAGCTACGCGGCGCCGAACACAGATACGCAGTATTTT. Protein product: CASYAAPNTDTQYF.

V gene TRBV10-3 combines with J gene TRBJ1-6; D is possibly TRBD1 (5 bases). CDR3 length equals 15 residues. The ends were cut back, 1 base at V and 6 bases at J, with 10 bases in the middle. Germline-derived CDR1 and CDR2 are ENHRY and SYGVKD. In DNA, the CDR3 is TGTGCCATCAGTGAGTTAGACAGTTCTAATTCACCCCTCCACTTT. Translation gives CAISELDSSNSPLHF.

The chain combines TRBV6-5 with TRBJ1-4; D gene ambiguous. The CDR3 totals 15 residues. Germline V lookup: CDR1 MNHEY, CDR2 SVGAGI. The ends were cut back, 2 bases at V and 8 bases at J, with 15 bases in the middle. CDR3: CASSYAGALGEKLFF. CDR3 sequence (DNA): TGTGCCAGCAGTTACGCGGGAGCTCTAGGGGAAAAACTGTTTTTT.

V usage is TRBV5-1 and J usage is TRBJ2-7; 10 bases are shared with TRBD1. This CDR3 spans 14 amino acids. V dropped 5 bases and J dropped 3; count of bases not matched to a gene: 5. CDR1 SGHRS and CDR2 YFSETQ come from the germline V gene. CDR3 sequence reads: CASRQTGGRYEQYF. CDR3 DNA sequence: TGCGCCAGCAGACAGACAGGGGGCCGCTACGAGCAGTACTTC.

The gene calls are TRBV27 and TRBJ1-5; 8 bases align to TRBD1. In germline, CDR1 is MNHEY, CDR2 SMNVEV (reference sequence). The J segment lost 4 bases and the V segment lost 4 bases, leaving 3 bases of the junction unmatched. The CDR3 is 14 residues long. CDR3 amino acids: CASSSRTGNQPQHF. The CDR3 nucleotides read TGTGCCAGCAGTTCTAGGACAGGGAATCAGCCCCAGCATTTT.

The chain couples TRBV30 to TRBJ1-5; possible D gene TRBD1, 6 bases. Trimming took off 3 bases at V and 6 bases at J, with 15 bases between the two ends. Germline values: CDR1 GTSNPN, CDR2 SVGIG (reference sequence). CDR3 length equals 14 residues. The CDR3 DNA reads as TGTGCCTGGAGCGGTGATGGGGGCTCTCAGCCCCAGCATTTT. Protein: CAWSGDGGSQPQHF.

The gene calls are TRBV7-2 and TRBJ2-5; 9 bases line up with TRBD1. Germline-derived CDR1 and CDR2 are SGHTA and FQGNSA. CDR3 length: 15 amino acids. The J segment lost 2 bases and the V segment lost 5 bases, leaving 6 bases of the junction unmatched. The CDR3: CASSVGTGRQETQYF. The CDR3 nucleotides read TGTGCCAGCAGCGTCGGGACAGGGCGGCAAGAGACCCAGTACTTC. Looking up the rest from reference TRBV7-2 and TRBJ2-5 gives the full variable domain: GAGVSQSPSNKVTEKGKDVELRCDPISGHTALYWYRQSLGQGLEFLIYFQGNSAPDKSGLPSDRFSAERTGGSVSTLTIQRTQQEDSAVYLCASSVGTGRQETQYFGPGTRLLVL.

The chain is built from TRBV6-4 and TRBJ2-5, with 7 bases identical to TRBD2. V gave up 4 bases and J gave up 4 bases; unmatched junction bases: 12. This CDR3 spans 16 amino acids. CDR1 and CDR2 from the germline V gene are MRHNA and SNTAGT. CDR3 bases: TGTGCCAGCAGTGTAGAAGCGGGATTGGGGTCAGAGACCCAGTACTTC. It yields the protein CASSVEAGLGSETQYF.

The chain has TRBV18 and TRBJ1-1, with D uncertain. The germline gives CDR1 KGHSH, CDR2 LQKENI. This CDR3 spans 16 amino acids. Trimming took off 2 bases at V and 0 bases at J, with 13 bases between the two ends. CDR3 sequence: CASSPGRDIMNTEAFF. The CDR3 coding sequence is TGTGCCAGCTCACCAGGGCGCGATATCATGAACACTGAAGCTTTCTTT.

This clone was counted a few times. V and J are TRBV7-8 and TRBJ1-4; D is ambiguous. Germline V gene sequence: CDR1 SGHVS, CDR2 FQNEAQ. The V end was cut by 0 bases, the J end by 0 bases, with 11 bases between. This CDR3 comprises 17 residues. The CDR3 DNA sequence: TGTGCCAGCAGCTTAGCACCCGCGGCAGCAACTAATGAAAAACTGTTTTTT. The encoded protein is CASSLAPAAATNEKLFF.

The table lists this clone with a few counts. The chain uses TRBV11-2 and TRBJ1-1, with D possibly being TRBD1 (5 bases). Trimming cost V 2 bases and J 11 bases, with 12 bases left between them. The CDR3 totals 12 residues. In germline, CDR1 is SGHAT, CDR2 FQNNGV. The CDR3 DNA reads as TGTGCCAGCAGCTTACAGGGAGGGTGGGCTTTCTTT. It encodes CASSLQGGWAFF. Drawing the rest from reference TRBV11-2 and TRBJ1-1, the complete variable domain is EAGVAQSPRYKIIEKRQSVAFWCNPISGHATLYWYQQILGQGPKLLIQFQNNGVVDDSQLPKDRFSAERLKGVDSTLKIQPAKLEDSAVYLCASSLQGGWAFFGQGTRLTVV.

CDR3 DNA sequence: TGTGCCAGCAGCTCAGGACAGGGCAATCAGCCCCAGCATTTT. This encodes CASSSGQGNQPQHF. The rearrangement links TRBV13 to TRBJ1-5, with 7 bases fitting TRBD1. The J segment lost 2 bases and the V segment lost 4 bases, leaving 2 bases of the junction unmatched. The germline V gene encodes CDR1 PRHDT and CDR2 FYEKMQ (reference sequence). There are 14 residues in the CDR3.

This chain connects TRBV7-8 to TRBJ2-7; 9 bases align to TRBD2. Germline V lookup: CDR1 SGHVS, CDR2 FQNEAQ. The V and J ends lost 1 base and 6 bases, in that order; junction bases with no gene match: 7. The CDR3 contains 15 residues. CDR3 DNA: TGTGCCAGCAGCTTAGAGGCGGGGGGGCTGGGCGAGCAGTACTTC. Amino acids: CASSLEAGGLGEQYF.

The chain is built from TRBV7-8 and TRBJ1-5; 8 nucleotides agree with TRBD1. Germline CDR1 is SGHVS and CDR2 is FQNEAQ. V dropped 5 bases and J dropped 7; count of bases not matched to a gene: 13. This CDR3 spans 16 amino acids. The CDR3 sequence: CASSPRRQGLWQPQHF. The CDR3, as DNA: TGTGCCAGCAGCCCCCGGCGACAGGGGCTGTGGCAGCCCCAGCATTTT.

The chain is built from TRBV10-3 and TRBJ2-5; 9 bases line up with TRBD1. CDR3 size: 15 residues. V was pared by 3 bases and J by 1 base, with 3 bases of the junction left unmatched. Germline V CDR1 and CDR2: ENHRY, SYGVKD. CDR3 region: CAISDGTGSQETQYF. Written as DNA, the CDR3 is TGTGCCATCAGTGACGGGACAGGGTCCCAAGAGACCCAGTACTTC.

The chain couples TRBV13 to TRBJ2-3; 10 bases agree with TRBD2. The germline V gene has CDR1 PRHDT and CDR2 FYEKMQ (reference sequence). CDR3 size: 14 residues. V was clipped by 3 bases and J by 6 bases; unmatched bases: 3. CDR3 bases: TGTGCCAGCAGCTTTGGACTAGCGGTGGATACGCAGTATTTT. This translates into CASSFGLAVDTQYF.

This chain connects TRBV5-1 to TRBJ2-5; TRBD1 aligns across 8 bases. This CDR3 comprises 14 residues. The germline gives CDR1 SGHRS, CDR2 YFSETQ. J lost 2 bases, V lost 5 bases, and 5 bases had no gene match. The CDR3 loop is CASRVDRVQETQYF. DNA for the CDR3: TGCGCCAGCAGAGTGGACAGGGTGCAAGAGACCCAGTACTTC.

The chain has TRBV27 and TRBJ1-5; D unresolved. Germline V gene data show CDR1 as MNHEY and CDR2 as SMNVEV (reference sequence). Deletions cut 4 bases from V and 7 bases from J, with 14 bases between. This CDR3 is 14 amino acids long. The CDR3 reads CASSSTPTGQPQHF. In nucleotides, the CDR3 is TGTGCCAGCAGTTCTACCCCGACGGGGCAGCCCCAGCATTTT.

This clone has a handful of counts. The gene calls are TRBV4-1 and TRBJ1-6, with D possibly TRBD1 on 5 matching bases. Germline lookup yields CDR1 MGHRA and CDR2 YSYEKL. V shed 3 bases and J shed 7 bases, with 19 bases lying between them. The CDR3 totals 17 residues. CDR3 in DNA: TGCGCCAGCAGCCACAGCCAATATCGCACAGGCAATTCACCCCTCCACTTT. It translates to CASSHSQYRTGNSPLHF.

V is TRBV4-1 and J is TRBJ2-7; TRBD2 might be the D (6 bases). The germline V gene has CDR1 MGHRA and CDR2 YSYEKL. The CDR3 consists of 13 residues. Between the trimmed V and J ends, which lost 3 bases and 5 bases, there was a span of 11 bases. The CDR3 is CASSHLWGDEQYF. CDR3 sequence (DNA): TGCGCCAGCAGCCATCTCTGGGGGGACGAGCAGTACTTC.

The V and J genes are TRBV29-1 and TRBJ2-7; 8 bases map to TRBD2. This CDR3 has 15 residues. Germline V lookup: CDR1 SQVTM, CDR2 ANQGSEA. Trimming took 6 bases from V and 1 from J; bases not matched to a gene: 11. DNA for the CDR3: TGCAGCGTGGGTAGCGGGGCACCATCTTCCTACGAGCAGTACTTC. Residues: CSVGSGAPSSYEQYF.

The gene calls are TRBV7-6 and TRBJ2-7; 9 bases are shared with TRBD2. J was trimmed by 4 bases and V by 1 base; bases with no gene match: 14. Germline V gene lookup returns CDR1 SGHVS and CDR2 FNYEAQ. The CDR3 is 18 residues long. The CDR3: CASSLVVPQGAGGYEQYF. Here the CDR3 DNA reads TGTGCCAGCAGCTTAGTAGTACCCCAAGGAGCGGGAGGTTACGAGCAGTACTTC.

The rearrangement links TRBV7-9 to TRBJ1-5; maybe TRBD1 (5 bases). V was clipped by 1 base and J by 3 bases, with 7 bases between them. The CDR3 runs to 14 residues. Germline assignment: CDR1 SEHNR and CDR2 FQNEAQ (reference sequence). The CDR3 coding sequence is TGTGCCAGCAGCTTAGGACAGTCCAATCAGCCCCAGCATTTT. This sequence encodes CASSLGQSNQPQHF.